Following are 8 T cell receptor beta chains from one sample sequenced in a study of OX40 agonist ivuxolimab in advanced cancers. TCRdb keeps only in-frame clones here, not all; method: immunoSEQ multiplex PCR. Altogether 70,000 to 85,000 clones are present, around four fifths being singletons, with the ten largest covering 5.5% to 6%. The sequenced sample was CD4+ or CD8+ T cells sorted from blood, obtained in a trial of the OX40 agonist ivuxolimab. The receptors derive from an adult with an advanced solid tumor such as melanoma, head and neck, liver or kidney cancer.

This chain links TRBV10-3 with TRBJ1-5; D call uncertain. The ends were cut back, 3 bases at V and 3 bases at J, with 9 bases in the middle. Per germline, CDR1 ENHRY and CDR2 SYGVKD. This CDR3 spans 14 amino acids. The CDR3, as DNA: TGTGCCATCAGTGAAAGACAATTCAATCAGCCCCAGCATTTT. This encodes CAISERQFNQPQHF.

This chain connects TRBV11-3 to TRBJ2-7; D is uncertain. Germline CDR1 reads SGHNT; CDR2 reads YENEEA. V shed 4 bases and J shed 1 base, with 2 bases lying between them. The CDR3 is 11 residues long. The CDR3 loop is CASSSSYEQYV. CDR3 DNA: TGTGCCAGCAGCTCATCCTACGAGCAGTACGTC.

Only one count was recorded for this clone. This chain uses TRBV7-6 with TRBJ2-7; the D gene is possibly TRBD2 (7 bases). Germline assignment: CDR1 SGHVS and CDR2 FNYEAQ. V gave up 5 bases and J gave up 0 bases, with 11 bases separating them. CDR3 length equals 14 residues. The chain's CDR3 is CASSPAGASYEQYF. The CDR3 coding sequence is TGTGCCAGCAGCCCGGCGGGGGCCTCCTACGAGCAGTACTTC.

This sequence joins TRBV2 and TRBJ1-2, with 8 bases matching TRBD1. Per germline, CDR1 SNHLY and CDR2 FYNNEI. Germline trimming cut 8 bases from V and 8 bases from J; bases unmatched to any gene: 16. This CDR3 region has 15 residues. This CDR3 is CASSLGQGSLEGYTF. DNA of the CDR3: TGTGCCAGCTCCCTAGGACAGGGAAGTTTGGAGGGCTACACCTTC.

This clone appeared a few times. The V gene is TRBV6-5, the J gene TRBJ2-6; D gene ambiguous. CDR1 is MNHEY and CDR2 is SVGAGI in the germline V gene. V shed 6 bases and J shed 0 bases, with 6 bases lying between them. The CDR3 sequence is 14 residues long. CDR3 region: CASRLHSGANVLTF. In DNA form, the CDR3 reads TGTGCCAGCAGACTCCACTCTGGGGCCAACGTCCTGACTTTC.

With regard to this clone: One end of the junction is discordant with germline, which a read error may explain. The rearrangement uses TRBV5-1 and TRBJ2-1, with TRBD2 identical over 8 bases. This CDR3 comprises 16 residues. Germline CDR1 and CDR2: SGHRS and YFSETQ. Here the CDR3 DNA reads TGCGCCAGCAGCTTGACCGGGACTAGTTCCTCCAATGAGCAGTTCTTC. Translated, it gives CASSLTGTSSSNEQFF.

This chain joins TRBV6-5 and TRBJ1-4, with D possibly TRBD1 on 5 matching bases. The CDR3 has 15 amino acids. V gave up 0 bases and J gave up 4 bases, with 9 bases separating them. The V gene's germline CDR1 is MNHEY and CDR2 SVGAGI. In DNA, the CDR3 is TGTGCCAGCAGTTACTCGGGACGGATTAATGAAAAACTGTTTTTT. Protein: CASSYSGRINEKLFF.

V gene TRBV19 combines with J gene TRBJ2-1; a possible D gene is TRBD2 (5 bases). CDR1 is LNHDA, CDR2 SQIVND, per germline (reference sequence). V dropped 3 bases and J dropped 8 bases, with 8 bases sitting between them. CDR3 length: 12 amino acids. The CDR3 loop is CASSMPGYEQFF. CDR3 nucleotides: TGTGCCAGTAGTATGCCGGGGTATGAGCAGTTCTTC.